The next 19 T cell receptor beta chains were all read from a single sample in a study of T-cell memory formation after mild COVID-19. TCRdb used MiXCR to reprocess the 5' RACE reads, holding one entry per CDR3 protein. The repertoire has about half a million distinct CDR3 sequences, approximately 18% of them found once; the top ten carry roughly 12%. Input material: PBMCs or a T cell subset sorted from them (not recorded which). These receptor sequences come from an adult woman who had mild COVID-19 (a few samples of this study predate the infection). Cell type and time point are not known.

V is TRBV11-2 and J is TRBJ2-7; D uncertain. CDR1 is SGHAT, CDR2 FQNNGV, per germline. The CDR3 contains 14 residues. V shed 5 bases and J shed 4 bases, with 15 bases lying between them. The CDR3 DNA sequence: TGTGCCAGCAGCACGGACCCTGGGGTTTACGAGCAGTACTTC. Translation gives CASSTDPGVYEQYF.

The chain is built from TRBV20-1 and TRBJ1-4, with D hard to call. The V end was cut by 5 bases, the J end by 7 bases, with 11 bases between. Germline V gene data show CDR1 as DFQATT and CDR2 as SNEGSKA (reference sequence). This CDR3 has 12 residues. In nucleotides, the CDR3 is TGCAGTGCTCTACAAGTTCGTGAAAAACTGTTTTTT. Amino acid sequence: CSALQVREKLFF.

This rearrangement joins TRBV29-1 to TRBJ1-1; TRBD1 is a possible D gene (6 bases). CDR3 size: 13 residues. The V end was cut by 6 bases, the J end by 5 bases, with 16 bases between. CDR1 and CDR2 from the germline V gene are SQVTM and ANQGSEA. The CDR3 nucleotides read TGCAGCGTCTCACGGGGGAGGGGGACTGAAGCTTTCTTT. As protein: CSVSRGRGTEAFF.

This clonotype was found a few times. The chain employs TRBV6-5 and TRBJ1-2; possible D gene TRBD1, 6 bases. Germline-derived CDR1 and CDR2 are MNHEY and SVGAGI. The V gene lost 8 bases and the J gene lost 4 bases, with 17 bases spanning the gap. The CDR3 consists of 14 residues. The CDR3 region has the DNA TGTGCCAGCGGGGGCTCCGGGGTGACCTATGGCTACACCTTC. Translation: CASGGSGVTYGYTF.

The sample holds many counts of this clonotype. The chain is built from TRBV7-8 and TRBJ2-5; 14 bases map to TRBD2. Trimming removed 5 bases from V and 4 bases from J; junction bases left unmatched: 6. Per the germline V gene, CDR1 is SGHVS and CDR2 is FQNEAQ. This CDR3 has 16 amino acids. This CDR3 reads CASSPGLAGVGETQYF. The CDR3 nucleotides are TGTGCCAGCAGCCCGGGACTAGCGGGAGTTGGAGAGACCCAGTACTTC.

This clonotype was detected a few times. The J gene is TRBJ1-1, the V gene TRBV5-1, with D possibly matching TRBD1 (6 bases). V lost 4 bases and J lost 4, with 11 bases in between. The length of the CDR3 is 13 residues. The V gene's germline CDR1 is SGHRS and CDR2 YFSETQ. CDR3 DNA sequence: TGCGCCAGCAGCATCAGACAGGCCACTGAAGCTTTCTTT. It encodes CASSIRQATEAFF.

This chain links TRBV4-1 with TRBJ2-3; the D gene is possibly TRBD2 (6 bases). Between the trimmed V and J ends, which lost 1 base and 3 bases, there was a span of 14 bases. Germline loops: CDR1 MGHRA, CDR2 YSYEKL. This CDR3 contains 16 residues. CDR3 amino acids: CASSQVGGPYTDTQYF. CDR3 nucleotides: TGCGCCAGCAGCCAAGTCGGGGGACCCTATACAGATACGCAGTATTTT.

A few counts support this clonotype. The chain recombines TRBV24-1 with TRBJ2-1; possibly TRBD2 for D (5 bases). There are 15 residues in the CDR3. The V end was cut by 5 bases, the J end by 4 bases, with 14 bases between. Germline lookup yields CDR1 KGHDR and CDR2 SFDVKD. The CDR3 protein is CATSADEGIYNEQFF. For the CDR3, the DNA is TGTGCCACCAGTGCCGACGAGGGAATATACAATGAGCAGTTCTTC.

V and J are TRBV3-1 and TRBJ1-5; D is ambiguous. This CDR3 is built from 13 residues. Germline V gives CDR1 LGHDT, CDR2 YNNKEL (reference sequence). V was cut by 0 bases and J by 10 bases, with 10 bases left in between. The CDR3 DNA reads TGTGCCAGCAGCCAAGAGACGTGGGGTCCCCAGCATTTT. Protein sequence: CASSQETWGPQHF.

V is TRBV6-6 and J is TRBJ2-1; the D is unclear. V gave up 6 bases and J gave up 1 base, with 7 bases separating them. This CDR3 is built from 13 residues. CDR1 and CDR2 (germline): MNHNY, SVGAGI (reference sequence). The CDR3 DNA is TGTGCCAGCAGGAGCGTATCCTACAATGAGCAGTTCTTC. Translated, it gives CASRSVSYNEQFF.

This clonotype was seen just once. The chain is built from TRBV2 and TRBJ1-5; no firm D call. V was trimmed by 5 bases and J by 3 bases, leaving 8 bases between them. This CDR3 spans 13 amino acids. Germline V gene lookup returns CDR1 SNHLY and CDR2 FYNNEI. CDR3 residues: CASSSRVNQPQHF. DNA of the CDR3: TGTGCCAGCAGTTCGAGGGTCAATCAGCCCCAGCATTTT.

The chain links TRBV12-3 or TRBV12-4 to TRBJ2-1, with 8 positions matching TRBD1. Unmatched junction bases numbered 4, after V lost 0 bases and J lost 0 bases. This CDR3 is built from 17 residues. Written as DNA, the CDR3 is TGTGCCAGCAGTTTAGCTCTGACAGGGGTCTCCTACAATGAGCAGTTCTTC. Its translation is CASSLALTGVSYNEQFF.

The chain is built from TRBV11-2 and TRBJ1-1, with D unclear. Deletions cut 2 bases from V and 1 base from J, with 8 bases between. This CDR3 is 14 amino acids long. CDR1 is SGHAT and CDR2 is FQNNGV in the germline V gene. CDR3 amino acids: CASSLSNANTEAFF. The CDR3, as DNA: TGTGCCAGCAGCTTATCTAACGCGAACACTGAAGCTTTCTTT.

The CDR3 coding sequence is TGTGCCAGCAACATGGCTGGGACTCCCTTTTATGAGCAGTTCTTC. This codes for CASNMAGTPFYEQFF. The chain carries TRBV12-3 or TRBV12-4 and TRBJ2-1, with D perhaps matching TRBD2 (6 bases). The CDR3 spans 15 residues. The V end lost 7 bases, the J end lost 8 bases, and 21 bases lay between the germline ends.

The chain combines TRBV7-9 with TRBJ1-5; D is unresolved. Deletions cut 0 bases from V and 0 bases from J, with 15 bases between. Germline loops: CDR1 SEHNR, CDR2 FQNEAQ (reference sequence). This CDR3 is built from 18 residues. The CDR3 sequence: CASSLAPGRSYSNQPQHF. The CDR3, as DNA: TGTGCCAGCAGCTTAGCGCCAGGAAGGAGCTATAGCAATCAGCCCCAGCATTTT. The full variable domain, completed using reference TRBV7-9 and TRBJ1-5, is DTGVSQNPRHKITKRGQNVTFRCDPISEHNRLYWYRQTLGQGPEFLTYFQNEAQLEKSRLLSDRFSAERPKGSFSTLEIQRTEQGDSAMYLCASSLAPGRSYSNQPQHFGDGTRLSIL.

This clonotype was found a few times. The rearrangement links TRBV20-1 to TRBJ1-2; D uncertain. The CDR3 contains 14 residues. V dropped 5 bases and J dropped 0 bases, with 13 bases sitting between them. Germline V gene sequence: CDR1 DFQATT, CDR2 SNEGSKA (reference sequence). CDR3 nucleotides: TGCAGTGCTGCCGCGAGGGCGGCTAACTATGGCTACACCTTC. Translation gives CSAAARAANYGYTF.

The chain links TRBV2 to TRBJ2-7; possible D gene TRBD2, 6 bases. The germline V and J ends were trimmed by 4 bases and 2 bases, with 18 bases remaining between them. Germline V lookup: CDR1 SNHLY, CDR2 FYNNEI. The CDR3 extends over 16 amino acids. CDR3 sequence: CASSGVGGKGPYEQYF. The CDR3 region has the DNA TGTGCCAGCAGTGGGGTCGGGGGTAAGGGCCCCTACGAGCAGTACTTC.

The table lists this clonotype with a few counts. J is TRBJ1-1 and V is TRBV6-2 or TRBV6-3; D gene ambiguous. Trimming stripped 0 bases from V and 7 bases from J, with 15 bases between. Looked up from germline, CDR1 is MNHEY and CDR2 is SVGEGT. This CDR3 is built from 15 residues. The CDR3 DNA reads TGTGCCAGCAGTTACTCAGCTACGACCCCCGATGAAGCTTTCTTT. Its protein product is CASSYSATTPDEAFF.

The rearrangement links TRBV9 to TRBJ2-1, with D perhaps given as TRBD1 or TRBD2 (5 bases each). Trimming cost V 4 bases and J 7 bases, with 18 bases left between them. The length of the CDR3 is 15 residues. Germline loops: CDR1 SGDLS, CDR2 YYNGEE. CDR3: CASSPSQWGPNEQFF. The CDR3 DNA reads as TGTGCCAGCAGCCCCTCCCAGTGGGGACCAAATGAGCAGTTCTTC.